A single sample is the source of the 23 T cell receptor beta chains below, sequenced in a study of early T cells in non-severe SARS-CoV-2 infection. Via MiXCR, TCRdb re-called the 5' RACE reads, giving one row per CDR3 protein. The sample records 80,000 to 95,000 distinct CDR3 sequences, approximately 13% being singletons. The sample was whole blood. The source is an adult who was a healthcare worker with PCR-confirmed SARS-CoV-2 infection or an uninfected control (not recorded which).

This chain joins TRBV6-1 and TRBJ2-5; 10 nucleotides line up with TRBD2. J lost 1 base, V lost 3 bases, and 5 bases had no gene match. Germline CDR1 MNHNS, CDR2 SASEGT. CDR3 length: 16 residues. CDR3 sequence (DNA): TGTGCCAGCAGTGAGGCACTAGCGGGGCTCCAAGAGACCCAGTACTTC. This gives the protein CASSEALAGLQETQYF.

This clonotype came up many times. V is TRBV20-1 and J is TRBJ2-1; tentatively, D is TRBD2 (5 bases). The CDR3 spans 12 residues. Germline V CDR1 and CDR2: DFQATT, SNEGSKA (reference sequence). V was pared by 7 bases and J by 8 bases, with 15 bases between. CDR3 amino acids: CSGTGSSYEQFF. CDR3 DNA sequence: TGCAGTGGTACGGGGTCTAGCTATGAGCAGTTCTTC.

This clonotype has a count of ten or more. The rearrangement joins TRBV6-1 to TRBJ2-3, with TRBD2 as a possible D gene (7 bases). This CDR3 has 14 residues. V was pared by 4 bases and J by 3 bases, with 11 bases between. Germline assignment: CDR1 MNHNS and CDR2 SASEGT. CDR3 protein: CASSVGGATDTQYF. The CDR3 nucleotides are TGTGCCAGCAGTGTTGGGGGGGCGACAGATACGCAGTATTTT.

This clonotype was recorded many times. CDR3 loop: CASRMGGANTGELFF. The CDR3 nucleotides read TGTGCCAGCAGGATGGGGGGAGCGAACACCGGGGAGCTGTTTTTT. The V call is TRBV27, the J call TRBJ2-2; a weak D match, TRBD2 (6 bases). The CDR3 sequence is 15 residues long. V gave up 6 bases and J gave up 0 bases, with 11 bases separating them. Germline CDR1 and CDR2: MNHEY and SMNVEV (reference sequence).

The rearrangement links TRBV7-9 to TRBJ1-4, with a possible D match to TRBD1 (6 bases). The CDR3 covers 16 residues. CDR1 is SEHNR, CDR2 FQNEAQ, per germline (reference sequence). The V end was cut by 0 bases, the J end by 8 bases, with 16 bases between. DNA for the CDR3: TGTGCCAGCAGCTTAGCCCCTACAGGGTCCGGGGAAAAACTGTTTTTT. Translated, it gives CASSLAPTGSGEKLFF.

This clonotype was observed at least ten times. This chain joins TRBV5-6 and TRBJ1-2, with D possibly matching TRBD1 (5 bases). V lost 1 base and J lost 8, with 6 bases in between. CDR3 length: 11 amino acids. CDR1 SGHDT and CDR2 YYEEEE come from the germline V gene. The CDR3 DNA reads TGTGCCAGCAGCTTGTCAGGGGGCTACACCTTC. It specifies CASSLSGGYTF.

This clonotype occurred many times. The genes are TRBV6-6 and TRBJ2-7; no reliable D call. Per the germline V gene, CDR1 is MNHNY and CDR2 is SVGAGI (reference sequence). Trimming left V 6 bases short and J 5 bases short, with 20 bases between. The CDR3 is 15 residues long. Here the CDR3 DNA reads TGTGCCAGCAGCCGTGGTGGCAGGTCAAGGGACGAGCAGTACTTC. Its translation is CASSRGGRSRDEQYF.

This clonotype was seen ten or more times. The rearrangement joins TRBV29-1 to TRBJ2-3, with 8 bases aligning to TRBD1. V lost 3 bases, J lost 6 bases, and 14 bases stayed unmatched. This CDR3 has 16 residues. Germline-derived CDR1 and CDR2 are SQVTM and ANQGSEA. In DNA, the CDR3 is TGCAGCGTTGATCCGCGTACAGGGGGTATGAAGGATACGCAGTATTTT. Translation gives CSVDPRTGGMKDTQYF.

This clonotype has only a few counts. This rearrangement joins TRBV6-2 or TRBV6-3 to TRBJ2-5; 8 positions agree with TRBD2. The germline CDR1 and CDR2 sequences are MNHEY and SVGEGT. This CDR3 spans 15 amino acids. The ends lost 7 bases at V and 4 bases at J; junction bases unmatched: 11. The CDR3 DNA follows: TGTGCCAGCAACCAAGCGGGGGCCCTGAGAGAGACCCAGTACTTC. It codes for CASNQAGALRETQYF.

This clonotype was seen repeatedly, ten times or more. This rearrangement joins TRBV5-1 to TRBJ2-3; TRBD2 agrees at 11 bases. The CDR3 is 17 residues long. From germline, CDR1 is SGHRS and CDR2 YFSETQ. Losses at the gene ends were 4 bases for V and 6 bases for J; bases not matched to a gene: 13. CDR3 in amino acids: CASSRVLGLAEKDTQYF. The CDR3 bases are TGCGCCAGCAGCCGAGTTCTGGGACTAGCGGAGAAGGATACGCAGTATTTT.

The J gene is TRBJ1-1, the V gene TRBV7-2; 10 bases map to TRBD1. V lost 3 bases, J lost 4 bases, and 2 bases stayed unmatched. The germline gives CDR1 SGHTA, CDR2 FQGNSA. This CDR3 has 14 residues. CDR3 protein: CASSLGQGFTEAFF. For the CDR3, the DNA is TGTGCCAGCAGCTTGGGACAGGGGTTCACTGAAGCTTTCTTT.

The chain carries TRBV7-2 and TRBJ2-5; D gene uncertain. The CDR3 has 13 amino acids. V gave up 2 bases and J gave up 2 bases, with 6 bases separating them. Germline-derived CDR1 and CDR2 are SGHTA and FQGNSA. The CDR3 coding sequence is TGTGCCAGCAGCTTAACTCGTCAAGAGACCCAGTACTTC. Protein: CASSLTRQETQYF.

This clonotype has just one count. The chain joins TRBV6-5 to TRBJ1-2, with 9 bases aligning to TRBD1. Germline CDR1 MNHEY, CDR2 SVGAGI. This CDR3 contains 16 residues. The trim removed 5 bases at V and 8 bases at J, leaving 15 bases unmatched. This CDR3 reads CASSPGDRAGIEGYTF. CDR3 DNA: TGTGCCAGCAGTCCGGGGGACAGGGCGGGGATTGAGGGCTACACCTTC.

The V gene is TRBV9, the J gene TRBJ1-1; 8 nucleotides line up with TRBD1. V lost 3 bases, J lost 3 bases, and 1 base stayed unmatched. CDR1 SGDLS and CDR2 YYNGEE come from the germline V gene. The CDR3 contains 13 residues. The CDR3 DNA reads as TGTGCCAGCAGCGAGACAGGGGACACTGAAGCTTTCTTT. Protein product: CASSETGDTEAFF.

CDR3 region: CAIRTVIEETQYF. The CDR3 nucleotides read TGTGCCATCAGGACAGTAATAGAAGAGACCCAGTACTTC. The V and J genes are TRBV10-3 and TRBJ2-5, with D possibly matching TRBD1 (5 bases). V was clipped by 6 bases and J by 3 bases, with 11 bases between them. The CDR3 runs 13 residues. Germline assignment: CDR1 ENHRY and CDR2 SYGVKD.

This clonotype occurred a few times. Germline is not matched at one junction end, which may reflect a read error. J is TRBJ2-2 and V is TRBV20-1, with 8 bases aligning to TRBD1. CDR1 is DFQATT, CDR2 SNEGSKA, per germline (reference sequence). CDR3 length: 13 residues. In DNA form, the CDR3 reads TGCAGTGCCCGACAGGGGAACGCCGGGGAGCTGTTTTTT. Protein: CSARQGNAGELFF.

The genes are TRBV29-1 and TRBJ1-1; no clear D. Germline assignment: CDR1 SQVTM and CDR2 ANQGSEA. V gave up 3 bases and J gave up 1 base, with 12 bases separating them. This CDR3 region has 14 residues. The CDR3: CSVDPSGSNTEAFF. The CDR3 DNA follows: TGCAGCGTTGACCCCTCAGGATCGAACACTGAAGCTTTCTTT. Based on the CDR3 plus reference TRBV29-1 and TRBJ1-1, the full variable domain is SAVISQKPSRDICQRGTSLTIQCQVDSQVTMMFWYRQQPGQSLTLIATANQGSEATYESGFVIDKFPISRPNLTFSTLTVSNMSPEDSSIYLCSVDPSGSNTEAFFGQGTRLTVV.

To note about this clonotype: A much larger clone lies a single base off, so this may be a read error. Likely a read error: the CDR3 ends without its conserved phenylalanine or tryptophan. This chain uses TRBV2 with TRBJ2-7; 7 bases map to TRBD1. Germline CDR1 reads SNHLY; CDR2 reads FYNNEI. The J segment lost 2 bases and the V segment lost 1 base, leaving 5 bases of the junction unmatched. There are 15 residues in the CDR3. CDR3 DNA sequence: TGTGCCAGCAGTGAAGACCCCGGGACAGCCTACGAGCAGTACTTG. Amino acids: CASSEDPGTAYEQYL.

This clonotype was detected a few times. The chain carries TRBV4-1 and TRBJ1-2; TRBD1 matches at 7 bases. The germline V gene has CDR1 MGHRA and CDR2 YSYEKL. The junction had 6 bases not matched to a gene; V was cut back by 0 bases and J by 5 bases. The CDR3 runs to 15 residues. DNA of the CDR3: TGCGCCAGCAGCCAAGATCCGACAGGGACGTATGGCTACACCTTC. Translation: CASSQDPTGTYGYTF.

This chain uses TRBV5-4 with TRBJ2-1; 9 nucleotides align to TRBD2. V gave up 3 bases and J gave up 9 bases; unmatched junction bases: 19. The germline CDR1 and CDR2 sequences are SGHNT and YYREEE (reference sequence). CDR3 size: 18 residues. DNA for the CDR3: TGTGCCAGCAGCTCCAGACCCCCAGGGGCGGGGGGGCCTGGTGAGCAGTTCTTC. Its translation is CASSSRPPGAGGPGEQFF.

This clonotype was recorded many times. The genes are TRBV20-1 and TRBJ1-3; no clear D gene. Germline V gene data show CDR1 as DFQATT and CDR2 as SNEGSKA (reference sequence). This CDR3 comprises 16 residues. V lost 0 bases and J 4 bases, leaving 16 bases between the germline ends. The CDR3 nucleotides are TGCAGTGCTAGAGATCCCACGTTAACGGGGGGAAACACCATATATTTT. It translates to CSARDPTLTGGNTIYF.

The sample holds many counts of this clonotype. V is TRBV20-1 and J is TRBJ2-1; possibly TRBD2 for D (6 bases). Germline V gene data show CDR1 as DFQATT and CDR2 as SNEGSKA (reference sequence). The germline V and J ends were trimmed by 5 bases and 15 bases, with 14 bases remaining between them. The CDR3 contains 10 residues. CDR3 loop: CSAAPGTPFF. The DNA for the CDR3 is TGCAGTGCTGCTCCCGGGACTCCGTTCTTC.

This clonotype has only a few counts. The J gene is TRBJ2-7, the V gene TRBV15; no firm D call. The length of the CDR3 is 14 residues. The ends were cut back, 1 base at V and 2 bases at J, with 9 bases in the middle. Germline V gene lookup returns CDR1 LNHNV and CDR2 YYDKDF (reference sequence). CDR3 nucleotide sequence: TGTGCCACCAGCAGAGTAATGAGACCCTACGAGCAGTACTTC. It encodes CATSRVMRPYEQYF. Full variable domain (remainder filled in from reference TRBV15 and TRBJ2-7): DAMVIQNPRYQVTQFGKPVTLSCSQTLNHNVMYWYQQKSSQAPKLLFHYYDKDFNNEADTPDNFQSRRPNTSFCFLDIRSPGLGDTAMYLCATSRVMRPYEQYFGPGTRLTVT.